This is a list of T cell receptor beta chains from one sample in a study of cytomegalovirus exposure and HLA in healthy donors. Only in-frame clones appear in the TCRdb table, and some are missing; sequencing was by immunoSEQ multiplex PCR. The table shows approximately 150,000 clones, with roughly 80% occurring only once. Sequencing input: PBMCs. The receptors stem from a woman in her 30s in good health and CMV-seropositive. Each CDR3 is given with its conserved first and last residue.

V gene,CDR3 protein
TRBV12-5,CASGLLDRGRFGNTIYF
TRBV5-1,CASSPPGQGFSYEQYF
TRBV5-4,CASSPDRNYGYTF
TRBV5-1,CASSFRVHRSYNEQFF
TRBV6-4,CASSDGASDGYTF
TRBV6-5,CASMRTGGTDTQYF
TRBV6-4,CASRAASGIAGEQYF
TRBV7-8,CASSPVEGARGYTF
TRBV30,CAWSSRGSTRGTLHF
TRBV28,CASSLYGSSYNEQFF
TRBV13,CASSSRDRENPPQQFF